The T cell receptor (beta chain) described here comes from a study of OX40 agonist ivuxolimab in advanced cancers. The data were produced by immunoSEQ multiplex PCR, yet TCRdb's version contains in-frame clones alone and is incomplete. The table records around 59,000 clones, about 89% of them present only once. Germline CDR1 and CDR2: SGHTA and FQGTGA. V was pared by 0 bases and J by 5 bases, with 13 bases between. CDR3 length: 15 residues. V and J are TRBV7-3 and TRBJ2-5; TRBD1 or TRBD2 may be the D gene (6 bases each). The sample was CD4+ or CD8+ T cells sorted from blood, taken in a trial of the OX40 agonist ivuxolimab. This receptor was obtained from an adult with an advanced solid tumor such as melanoma, head and neck, liver or kidney cancer. The CDR3 sequence is CASSLTGRGRETQYF. Here the CDR3 DNA reads TGTGCCAGCAGCTTAACTGGCCGGGGGCGTGAGACCCAGTACTTC.